A selection of T cell receptor beta chains follows, all from one sample in a study of T-cell reconstitution after alpha-beta-depleted transplantation in children. In TCRdb, the PCR reads were re-called with MiXCR into one record per CDR3 protein. The sample includes 140,000 to 150,000 distinct CDR3 sequences, about 9% seen only once; the top ten take 15% to 20%. The sequences come from PBMCs, mostly from graft donor cells, collected 180 days after TCRalphabeta/CD19-depleted stem cell transplant. The receptors come from a female patient aged 2-9 years who had a stem cell transplant for congenital amegakaryocytic thrombocytopenia, so the T cells may come from the graft donor. Each CDR3 is given with its conserved first and last residue. Fields, in order: V gene, D gene, clone size, J gene, CDR3 protein, CDR3 DNA. D genes are given only for firm matches. The size of a clone is reported for some rows only, either as once, few or many, or as a class for expanded clones.

v_call: TRBV30; d_call: NA; clone_size: many; j_call: TRBJ1-1; cdr3_aa: CAWIGVMNTEAFF; cdr3_nt: TGTGCCTGGATAGGGGTCATGAACACTGAAGCTTTCTTT
v_call: TRBV25-1; d_call: NA; clone_size: many; j_call: TRBJ2-7; cdr3_aa: CASSEGGQSYEQYF; cdr3_nt: TGTGCCAGCAGTGAGGGCGGGCAGTCCTACGAGCAGTACTTC
v_call: TRBV5-1; d_call: TRBD2; clone_size: NA; j_call: TRBJ2-5; cdr3_aa: CAISLGGLETQYF; cdr3_nt: TGCGCCATCAGCTTGGGAGGGCTTGAGACCCAGTACTTC
v_call: TRBV6-5; d_call: NA; clone_size: many; j_call: TRBJ2-1; cdr3_aa: CASSYSHTPSNEQFF; cdr3_nt: TGTGCCAGCAGTTATTCCCATACTCCGAGCAATGAGCAGTTCTTC
v_call: TRBV12-3/TRBV12-4; d_call: NA; clone_size: many; j_call: TRBJ1-5; cdr3_aa: CASSFGWTEDQPQHF; cdr3_nt: TGTGCCAGCAGTTTTGGGTGGACAGAGGATCAGCCCCAGCATTTT
v_call: TRBV4-1; d_call: TRBD2; clone_size: few; j_call: TRBJ2-2; cdr3_aa: CASSQVYLLRGGVTGELFF; cdr3_nt: TGCGCCAGCAGCCAAGTTTATCTCCTCCGGGGGGGGGTCACCGGGGAGCTGTTTTTT
v_call: TRBV20-1; d_call: NA; clone_size: few; j_call: TRBJ2-2; cdr3_aa: CSARTGGWTGELFF; cdr3_nt: TGCAGTGCTAGGACTGGGGGTTGGACCGGGGAGCTGTTTTTT
v_call: TRBV7-9; d_call: NA; clone_size: NA; j_call: TRBJ1-4; cdr3_aa: CASSLLWLTPNEKLFF; cdr3_nt: TGTGCCAGCAGCTTGCTTTGGCTCACCCCGAATGAAAAACTGTTTTTT
v_call: TRBV28; d_call: NA; clone_size: many; j_call: TRBJ1-2; cdr3_aa: CASSDPGDGYTF; cdr3_nt: TGTGCCAGCAGTGATCCAGGGGATGGCTACACCTTC
v_call: TRBV5-1; d_call: TRBD1; clone_size: many; j_call: TRBJ2-5; cdr3_aa: CASSSGQGARQETQYF; cdr3_nt: TGCGCCAGCAGCTCCGGACAGGGGGCGAGACAAGAGACCCAGTACTTC
v_call: TRBV6-4; d_call: NA; clone_size: NA; j_call: TRBJ2-3; cdr3_aa: CASSQDSSSDTQYF; cdr3_nt: TGTGCCAGCAGCCAGGACTCGAGTTCAGATACGCAGTATTTT
v_call: TRBV20-1; d_call: TRBD2; clone_size: few; j_call: TRBJ2-3; cdr3_aa: CSAIPGLAGTDTQYF; cdr3_nt: TGCAGTGCTATCCCGGGACTAGCAGGCACAGATACGCAGTATTTT
v_call: TRBV5-1; d_call: NA; clone_size: many; j_call: TRBJ1-1; cdr3_aa: CASSLEGHSNTEAFF; cdr3_nt: TGCGCCAGCAGCTTGGAGGGACATTCGAACACTGAAGCTTTCTTT
v_call: TRBV12-3/TRBV12-4; d_call: NA; clone_size: many; j_call: TRBJ2-1; cdr3_aa: CASSPRWQNEQFF; cdr3_nt: TGTGCCAGCAGCCCGAGGTGGCAGAATGAGCAGTTCTTC
v_call: TRBV28; d_call: NA; clone_size: NA; j_call: TRBJ2-4; cdr3_aa: CASREGGVNVQYF; cdr3_nt: TGTGCCAGCAGGGAGGGAGGCGTCAACGTTCAGTACTTC
v_call: TRBV20-1; d_call: NA; clone_size: many; j_call: TRBJ2-3; cdr3_aa: CSATLFHTSTDTQYF; cdr3_nt: TGCAGTGCCACCCTCTTCCACACCTCCACAGATACGCAGTATTTT
v_call: TRBV25-1; d_call: NA; clone_size: many; j_call: TRBJ2-1; cdr3_aa: CASSEPGTDNNEQFF; cdr3_nt: TGTGCCAGCAGTGAGCCCGGGACGGATAACAATGAGCAGTTCTTC
v_call: TRBV19; d_call: NA; clone_size: NA; j_call: TRBJ2-3; cdr3_aa: CASSVQGNTDTQYF; cdr3_nt: TGTGCCAGTAGTGTACAGGGTAACACAGATACGCAGTATTTT
v_call: TRBV20-1; d_call: TRBD2; clone_size: many; j_call: TRBJ2-3; cdr3_aa: CSARRAGGPRDTQYF; cdr3_nt: TGCAGTGCTAGAAGAGCGGGAGGGCCTAGGGACACGCAGTATTTT
v_call: TRBV20-1; d_call: NA; clone_size: many; j_call: TRBJ2-1; cdr3_aa: CSARSQFF; cdr3_nt: TGCAGTGCAAGAAGCCAGTTCTTC
v_call: TRBV5-1; d_call: NA; clone_size: NA; j_call: TRBJ1-2; cdr3_aa: CASAYRDHYGYTF; cdr3_nt: TGCGCCAGCGCCTACAGGGACCACTATGGCTACACCTTC
v_call: TRBV10-3; d_call: NA; clone_size: many; j_call: TRBJ1-1; cdr3_aa: CAVGPMGTEAFF; cdr3_nt: TGTGCCGTTGGACCGATGGGGACTGAAGCTTTCTTT
v_call: TRBV3-1; d_call: NA; clone_size: NA; j_call: TRBJ2-5; cdr3_aa: CASSQVGTGFGTQYF; cdr3_nt: TGTGCCAGCAGCCAGGTGGGAACGGGATTTGGGACCCAGTACTTC
v_call: TRBV10-1; d_call: NA; clone_size: many; j_call: TRBJ1-1; cdr3_aa: CASIGILGGEAFF; cdr3_nt: TGCGCCAGCATCGGAATTCTAGGGGGAGAAGCTTTCTTT
v_call: TRBV4-1; d_call: TRBD1; clone_size: many; j_call: TRBJ2-3; cdr3_aa: CASRRNRGGAGDTQYF; cdr3_nt: TGCGCCAGCAGACGCAACCGAGGGGGCGCGGGAGATACGCAGTATTTT
v_call: TRBV11-2; d_call: TRBD1; clone_size: NA; j_call: TRBJ1-1; cdr3_aa: CASSLGNGQGRFKAFF; cdr3_nt: TGTGCCAGCAGCCTGGGAAATGGACAGGGTCGTTTTAAAGCTTTCTTT
v_call: TRBV6-5; d_call: NA; clone_size: many; j_call: TRBJ1-1; cdr3_aa: CASSYGRLNTEAFF; cdr3_nt: TGTGCCAGCAGTTACGGCAGATTGAACACTGAAGCTTTCTTT
v_call: TRBV6-1; d_call: TRBD1; clone_size: many; j_call: TRBJ1-5; cdr3_aa: CASRGRQGRQPQHF; cdr3_nt: TGTGCCAGCAGAGGTAGACAGGGGAGGCAGCCCCAGCATTTT
v_call: TRBV4-3; d_call: NA; clone_size: few; j_call: TRBJ2-7; cdr3_aa: CASSQGGGSSYEQYF; cdr3_nt: TGCGCCAGCAGCCAAGGTGGTGGGAGCTCCTACGAGCAGTACTTC
v_call: TRBV28; d_call: TRBD2; clone_size: many; j_call: TRBJ2-7; cdr3_aa: CASSTPWTSGNSYEQYF; cdr3_nt: TGTGCCAGCAGCACCCCCTGGACTAGCGGGAACTCCTACGAGCAGTACTTC
v_call: TRBV20-1; d_call: NA; clone_size: few; j_call: TRBJ1-1; cdr3_aa: CSAGSPGGMFTEAFF; cdr3_nt: TGCAGTGCTGGTTCCCCCGGGGGTATGTTCACTGAAGCTTTCTTT